These 18 T cell receptor beta chains were all obtained from the same sample, sequenced in a study of blood T cell repertoires in COVID-19. Sequenced by immunoSEQ multiplex PCR; TCRdb stores in-frame clones only, minus some. The table shows 100,000 to 150,000 clones, with approximately 81% occurring only once. Specimen: peripheral blood. These receptors originate from a man in his 60s with acute or convalescent COVID-19.

V gene TRBV5-1 combines with J gene TRBJ2-7; tentative D call: TRBD1 (7 bases). This CDR3 has 15 amino acids. Germline CDR1 is SGHRS and CDR2 is YFSETQ. V was cut by 4 bases and J by 5 bases, with 19 bases left in between. CDR3 DNA: TGCGCCAGCAGCGTAGAGGGGGGTACAGGGGACGAGCAGTACTTC. Translated: CASSVEGGTGDEQYF.

The chain employs TRBV24-1 and TRBJ2-1, with a tentative D call TRBD2 (5 bases). V lost 1 base and J lost 2, with 11 bases in between. The CDR3 consists of 16 residues. The germline CDR1 and CDR2 sequences are KGHDR and SFDVKD. The CDR3 DNA reads as TGTGCCACCAGTGATTTCGGAGCGGAAGCCTACAATGAGCAGTTCTTC. This encodes CATSDFGAEAYNEQFF.

This clone was detected a few times. This chain connects TRBV6-5 to TRBJ2-2; TRBD2 aligns across 7 bases. The V segment lost 4 bases and the J segment 6 bases; nucleotides outside the gene matches: 5. Germline V CDR1 and CDR2: MNHEY, SVGAGI. CDR3 length: 14 amino acids. The CDR3 DNA sequence: TGTGCCAGCAGTTGGCGGGAGTCCGCCGGGGAGCTGTTTTTT. It specifies CASSWRESAGELFF.

The chain has TRBV28 and TRBJ1-2; D possibly corresponds to TRBD1 (5 bases). The V gene's germline CDR1 is MDHEN and CDR2 SYDVKM. This CDR3 has 15 amino acids. V lost 4 bases and J 8 bases, leaving 20 bases between the germline ends. The chain's CDR3 is CASSSVLGGDRGYTF. The CDR3 coding sequence is TGTGCCAGCAGTTCCGTCTTGGGGGGGGATCGAGGCTACACCTTC.

The CDR3 bases are TGTGCCAGCAGTCCCCCCGGGAGGGTGAACACCGGGGAGCTGTTTTTT. Its protein product is CASSPPGRVNTGELFF. The V call is TRBV9, the J call TRBJ2-2, with 8 positions matching TRBD2. The V segment lost 5 bases and the J segment 1 base; nucleotides outside the gene matches: 7. CDR1 is SGDLS and CDR2 is YYNGEE in the germline V gene. The CDR3 totals 16 residues.

V and J are TRBV21-1 and TRBJ1-2; the table assigns TRBD1, which was not confirmed against the DNA. TRBV21-1 represents a pseudogene. This CDR3 comprises 13 residues. CDR3 DNA: TGTGCCAGTCCCTCAGGGTTATATGCTGGCTACACCTTC. Protein: CASPSGLYAGYTF.

The rearrangement uses TRBV3-1 (or the pseudogene TRBV3-2) and TRBJ2-1, with D possibly matching TRBD1 (6 bases). Germline assignment: CDR1 LGHDT and CDR2 YNNKEL (reference sequence). Between the trimmed V and J ends, which lost 1 base and 10 bases, there was a span of 14 bases. The CDR3 consists of 14 residues. The CDR3 loop reads CASSQGHRDGEQFF. The DNA for the CDR3 is TGTGCCAGCAGCCAAGGACACAGGGACGGGGAGCAGTTCTTC.

The chain couples TRBV7-2 to TRBJ1-2; the D is unclear. The germline V and J ends were trimmed by 1 base and 5 bases, with 11 bases remaining between them. There are 14 residues in the CDR3. Germline lookup yields CDR1 SGHTA and CDR2 FQGNSA. The CDR3 is CASSLGLSWYGYTF. The CDR3 DNA follows: TGTGCCAGCAGCTTAGGCCTGAGTTGGTATGGCTACACCTTC. The variable domain in full, with the rest retrieved from reference TRBV7-2 and TRBJ1-2, is GAGVSQSPSNKVTEKGKDVELRCDPISGHTALYWYRQSLGQGLEFLIYFQGNSAPDKSGLPSDRFSAERTGGSVSTLTIQRTQQEDSAVYLCASSLGLSWYGYTFGSGTRLTVV.

The J gene is TRBJ2-7, the V gene TRBV29-1, with TRBD2 matching over 11 bases. The CDR3 runs 14 residues. V shed 6 bases and J 7 bases; nucleotides not matched to a gene: 11. Germline values: CDR1 SQVTM, CDR2 ANQGSEA. CDR3 in DNA: TGCAGCGTCCAAACTAGCGGGAGTGCGAGGGAGCAGTACTTC. It codes for CSVQTSGSAREQYF.

The J gene is TRBJ1-4, the V gene TRBV6-6; TRBD1 matches at 9 bases. V lost 5 bases and J lost 8; bases outside the gene matches: 9. Germline assignment: CDR1 MNHNY and CDR2 SVGAGI (reference sequence). The CDR3 spans 15 residues. This CDR3 reads CASSPPGQGQEKLFF. CDR3 nucleotide sequence: TGTGCCAGCAGTCCTCCGGGACAGGGTCAGGAAAAACTGTTTTTT.

This chain connects TRBV3-1 (or the pseudogene TRBV3-2) to TRBJ2-7; 9 nucleotides agree with TRBD1. Per the germline V gene, CDR1 is LGHDT and CDR2 is YNNKEL (reference sequence). CDR3 size: 14 residues. The trim removed 1 base at V and 5 bases at J, leaving 3 bases unmatched. Written as DNA, the CDR3 is TGTGCCAGCAGCCAAGTTAACAGGGGGCACGAGCAGTACTTC. This gives the protein CASSQVNRGHEQYF.

This sequence joins TRBV27 and TRBJ2-1, with 11 positions matching TRBD2. This CDR3 spans 14 amino acids. Germline-derived CDR1 and CDR2 are MNHEY and SMNVEV (reference sequence). J was trimmed by 9 bases and V by 5 bases; bases with no gene match: 6. The chain's CDR3 is CASSQGGLAGEQFF. CDR3 in DNA: TGTGCCAGCAGTCAAGGAGGACTAGCGGGTGAGCAGTTCTTC.

The chain carries TRBV7-9 and TRBJ2-1, with 8 bases lining up with TRBD2. In germline, CDR1 is SEHNR, CDR2 FQNEAQ (reference sequence). V trimming: 5 bases; J trimming: 6 bases; junction bases outside the gene matches: 9. This CDR3 has 15 amino acids. CDR3 sequence reads: CASSATSGGINEQFF. Written as DNA, the CDR3 is TGTGCCAGCAGCGCCACTAGCGGAGGGATCAATGAGCAGTTCTTC.

The CDR3 DNA reads as TGTGCCAGCTCACCAACTGGTGTAACGGGGAGGCACGGGGAGCTGTTTTTT. Its translation is CASSPTGVTGRHGELFF. The rearrangement joins TRBV18 to TRBJ2-2, with a weak D call TRBD2 (6 bases). Trimming took off 2 bases at V and 7 bases at J, with 20 bases between the two ends. Germline lookup yields CDR1 KGHSH and CDR2 LQKENI. The CDR3 loop spans 17 amino acids.

V and J are TRBV18 and TRBJ1-1; 8 bases fit TRBD1. The CDR3 runs 12 residues. Losses at the gene ends were 10 bases for V and 3 bases for J; bases not matched to a gene: 4. CDR1 and CDR2 (germline): KGHSH, LQKENI. The CDR3 DNA sequence: TGTGCCACTCAGGGGGCTGACACTGAAGCTTTCTTT. Its translation: CATQGADTEAFF.

This chain connects TRBV5-1 to TRBJ1-2, with TRBD1 matching 7 bases. The CDR3 runs to 13 residues. Germline lookup yields CDR1 SGHRS and CDR2 YFSETQ. V trimming: 1 base; J trimming: 6 bases; junction bases outside the gene matches: 3. The CDR3 is CASSLFQGDGYTF. Here the CDR3 DNA reads TGCGCCAGCAGCTTGTTCCAGGGGGATGGCTACACCTTC.

The CDR3 sequence is CASSLHGLAGSVQYF. The CDR3 coding sequence is TGCGCCAGCAGCCTTCACGGCCTAGCGGGATCGGTACAGTATTTT. The chain links TRBV4-1 to TRBJ2-3; 9 positions agree with TRBD2. Germline CDR1 reads MGHRA; CDR2 reads YSYEKL. V gave up 4 bases and J gave up 12 bases; unmatched junction bases: 14. This CDR3 spans 15 amino acids.

Only a few counts were recorded for this clone. J is TRBJ1-2 and V is TRBV5-8, with unresolved D. The CDR3 has 13 amino acids. Trimming shortened V by 1 base and J by 3 bases, and 7 bases separated the two germline ends. The germline V gene has CDR1 SGHTS and CDR2 YDEGEE. The chain's CDR3 is CASSLQVDYGYTF. In DNA, the CDR3 is TGTGCCAGCAGCTTGCAGGTCGACTATGGCTACACCTTC. Complete variable domain (other parts from reference TRBV5-8 and TRBJ1-2): EAGVTQSPTHLIKTRGQQATLRCSPISGHTSVYWYQQALGLGLQFLLWYDEGEERNRGNFPPRFSGRQFPNYSSELNVNALELEDSALYLCASSLQVDYGYTFGSGTRLTVV.